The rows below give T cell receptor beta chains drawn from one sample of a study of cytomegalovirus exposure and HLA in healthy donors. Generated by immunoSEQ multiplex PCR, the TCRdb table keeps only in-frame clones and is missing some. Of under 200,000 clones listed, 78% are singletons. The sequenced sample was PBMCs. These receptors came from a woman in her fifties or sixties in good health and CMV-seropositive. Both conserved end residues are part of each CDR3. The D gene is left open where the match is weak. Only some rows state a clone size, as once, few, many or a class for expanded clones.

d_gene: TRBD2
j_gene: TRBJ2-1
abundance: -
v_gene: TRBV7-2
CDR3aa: CASSSLASYNEQFF
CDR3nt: TGTGCCAGCAGTTCACTAGCGTCCTACAATGAGCAGTTCTTC

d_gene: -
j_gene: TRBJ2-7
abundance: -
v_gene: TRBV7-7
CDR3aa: CASSLETSHEQYF
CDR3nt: TGTGCTAGCAGCTTAGAGACAAGCCACGAGCAGTACTTC

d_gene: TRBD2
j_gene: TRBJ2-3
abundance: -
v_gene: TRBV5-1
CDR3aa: CASSLGLAGFTDTQYF
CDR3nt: TGCGCCAGCAGCTTGGGACTAGCGGGATTCACAGATACGCAGTATTTT

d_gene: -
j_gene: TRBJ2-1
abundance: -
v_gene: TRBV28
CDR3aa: CASSSHSGAYNEQFF
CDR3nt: TGTGCCAGCAGTTCCCACTCGGGGGCCTACAATGAGCAGTTCTTC

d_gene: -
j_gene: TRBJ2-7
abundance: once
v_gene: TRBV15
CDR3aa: CATSRGGQNYEQYF
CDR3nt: TGTGCCACCAGCAGAGGCGGACAGAACTACGAGCAGTACTTC

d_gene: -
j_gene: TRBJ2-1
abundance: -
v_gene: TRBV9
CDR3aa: CASSVTDYLDNEQFF
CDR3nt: TGTGCCAGCAGCGTCACGGACTATTTGGACAATGAGCAGTTCTTC

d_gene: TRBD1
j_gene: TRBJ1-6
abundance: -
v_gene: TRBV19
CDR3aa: CASSPGQGRSPLHF
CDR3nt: TGTGCCAGTAGCCCGGGACAGGGTCGTTCACCCCTCCACTTT

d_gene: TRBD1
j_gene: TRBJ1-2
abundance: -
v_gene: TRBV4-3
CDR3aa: CASSQAAGGYGYTF
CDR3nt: TGCGCCAGCAGCCAAGCGGCAGGGGGATATGGCTACACCTTC

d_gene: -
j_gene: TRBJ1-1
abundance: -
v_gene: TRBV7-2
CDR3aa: CASSFPGVMNTEAFF
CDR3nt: TGTGCCAGCAGCTTTCCGGGGGTTATGAACACTGAAGCTTTCTTT

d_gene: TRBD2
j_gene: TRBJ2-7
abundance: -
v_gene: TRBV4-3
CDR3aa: CASSPSGGPGEQYF
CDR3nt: TGCGCCAGCAGCCCGTCGGGGGGGCCAGGGGAGCAGTACTTC

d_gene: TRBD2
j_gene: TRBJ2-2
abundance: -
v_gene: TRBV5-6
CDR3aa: CASSRAGANTGELFF
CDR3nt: TGTGCCAGCAGTAGAGCGGGGGCCAACACCGGGGAGCTGTTTTTT

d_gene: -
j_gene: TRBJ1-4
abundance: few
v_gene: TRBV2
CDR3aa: CASSYRMTNEKLFF
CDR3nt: TGTGCCAGCAGTTACAGGATGACTAATGAAAAACTGTTTTTT

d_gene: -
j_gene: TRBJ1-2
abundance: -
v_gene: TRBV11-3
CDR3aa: CASSYDRRAYGYTF
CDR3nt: TGTGCCAGCAGCTACGATCGGAGGGCTTATGGCTACACCTTC

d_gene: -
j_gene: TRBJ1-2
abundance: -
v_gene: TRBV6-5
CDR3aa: CASSSSRGNYGYTF
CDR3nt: TGTGCCAGCAGTTCTTCTCGGGGTAACTATGGCTACACCTTC

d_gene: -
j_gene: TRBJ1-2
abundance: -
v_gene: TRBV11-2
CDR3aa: CASSLAQGYGYTF
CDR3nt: TGTGCCAGCAGCTTAGCACAGGGTTATGGCTACACCTTC

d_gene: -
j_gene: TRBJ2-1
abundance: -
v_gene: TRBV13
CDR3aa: CASSLGGKGYNEQFF
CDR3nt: TGTGCCAGCAGCTTAGGCGGGAAGGGCTACAATGAGCAGTTCTTC

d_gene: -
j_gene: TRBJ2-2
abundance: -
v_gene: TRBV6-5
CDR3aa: CASSYSWAGVPGELFF
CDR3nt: TGTGCCAGCAGTTACTCGTGGGCAGGGGTGCCCGGGGAGCTGTTTTTT